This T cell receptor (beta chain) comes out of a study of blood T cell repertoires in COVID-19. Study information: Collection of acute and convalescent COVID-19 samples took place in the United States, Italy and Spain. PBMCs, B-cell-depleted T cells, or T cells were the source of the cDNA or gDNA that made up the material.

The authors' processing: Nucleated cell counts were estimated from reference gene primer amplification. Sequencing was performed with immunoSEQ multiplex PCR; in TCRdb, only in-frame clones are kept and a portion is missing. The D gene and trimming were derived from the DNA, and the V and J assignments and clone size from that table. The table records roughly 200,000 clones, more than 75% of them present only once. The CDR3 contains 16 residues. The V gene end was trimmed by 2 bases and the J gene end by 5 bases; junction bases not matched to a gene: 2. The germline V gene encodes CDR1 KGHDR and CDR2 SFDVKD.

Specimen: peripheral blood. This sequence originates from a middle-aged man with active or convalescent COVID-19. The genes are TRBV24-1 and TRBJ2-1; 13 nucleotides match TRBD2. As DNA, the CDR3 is TGTGCCACCAGTGATTCGGGACTAGCGGGAAACAATGAGCAGTTCTTC. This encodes CATSDSGLAGNNEQFF.